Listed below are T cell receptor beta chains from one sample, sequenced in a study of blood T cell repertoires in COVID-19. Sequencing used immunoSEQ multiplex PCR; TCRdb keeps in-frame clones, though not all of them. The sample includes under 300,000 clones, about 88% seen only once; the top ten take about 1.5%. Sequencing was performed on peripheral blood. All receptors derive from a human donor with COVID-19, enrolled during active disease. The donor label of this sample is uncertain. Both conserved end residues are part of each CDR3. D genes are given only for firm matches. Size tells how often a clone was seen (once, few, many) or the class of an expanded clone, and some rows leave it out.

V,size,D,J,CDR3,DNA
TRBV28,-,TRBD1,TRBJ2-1,CASSSRGRGAYNEQFF,TGTGCCAGCAGTAGTAGGGGGCGAGGGGCCTACAATGAGCAGTTCTTC
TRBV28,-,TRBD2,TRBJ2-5,CASSSPSGSVTQYF,TGTGCCAGCAGTTCTCCTAGCGGGAGCGTGACCCAGTACTTC
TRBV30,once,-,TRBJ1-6,CAWSMYSPYNSPLHF,TGTGCCTGGAGTATGTACAGCCCCTATAATTCACCCCTCCACTTT
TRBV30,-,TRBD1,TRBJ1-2,CAWSVLQGGGYTF,TGTGCCTGGAGTGTTCTACAGGGGGGAGGCTACACCTTC
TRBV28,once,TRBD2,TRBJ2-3,CASSSPTSGGPTDTQYF,TGTGCCAGCAGTTCCCCGACTAGCGGGGGCCCCACAGATACGCAGTATTTT
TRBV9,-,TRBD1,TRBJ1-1,CASSAQGLNTEAFF,TGTGCCAGCAGCGCACAGGGGCTGAACACTGAAGCTTTCTTT
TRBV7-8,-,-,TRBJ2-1,CASSPVGPQGWNEQFF,TGTGCCAGCAGTCCCGTTGGCCCACAGGGCTGGAATGAGCAGTTCTTC
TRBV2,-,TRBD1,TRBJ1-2,CASRQTLNRGLGYGYTF,TGTGCCAGCAGACAGACCTTAAACAGGGGCTTAGGGTATGGCTACACCTTC
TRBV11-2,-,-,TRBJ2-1,CASSLERSIMEQFF,TGTGCCAGCAGCTTGGAGCGGTCGATCATGGAGCAGTTCTTC
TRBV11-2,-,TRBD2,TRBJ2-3,CASSLSPGAGGSVDTQYF,TGTGCCAGCAGCTTATCCCCCGGGGCGGGAGGTTCGGTGGATACGCAGTATTTT
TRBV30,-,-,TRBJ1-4,CAWNRGEKLFF,TGTGCCTGGAATAGAGGGGAAAAACTGTTTTTT
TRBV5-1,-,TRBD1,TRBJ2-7,CASSPSPRGPYEQYF,TGCGCCAGCAGCCCCTCTCCCAGGGGGCCCTACGAGCAGTACTTC
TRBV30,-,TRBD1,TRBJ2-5,CAWSVRDRGVRETQYF,TGTGCCTGGAGTGTACGGGACAGGGGAGTCCGAGAGACCCAGTACTTC
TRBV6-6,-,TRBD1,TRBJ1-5,CASSRRDRGSNQPQHF,TGTGCCAGCAGTCGAAGGGACAGGGGGTCTAATCAGCCCCAGCATTTT
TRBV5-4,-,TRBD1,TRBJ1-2,CASSLARDSYGYTF,TGTGCCAGCAGCTTGGCCCGGGACAGCTATGGCTACACCTTC
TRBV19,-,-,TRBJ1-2,CASTMDSFYGYTF,TGTGCCAGTACCATGGACAGCTTCTATGGCTACACCTTC
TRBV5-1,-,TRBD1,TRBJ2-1,CASSLSGGTGSYNEQFF,TGCGCCAGCAGCTTGTCGGGCGGGACAGGGTCCTACAATGAGCAGTTCTTC
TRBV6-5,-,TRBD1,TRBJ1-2,CASSYLGQGARGYTF,TGTGCCAGCAGTTACTTGGGACAGGGGGCTCGGGGCTACACCTTC
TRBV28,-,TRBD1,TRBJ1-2,CASSCVGQGCVNYGYTF,TGTGCCAGCAGTTGTGTGGGACAGGGATGTGTTAACTATGGCTACACCTTC
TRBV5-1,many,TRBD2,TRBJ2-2,CASSLDTAGGPGTGELFF,TGCGCCAGCAGCTTGGATACAGCGGGAGGGCCGGGCACCGGGGAGCTGTTTTTT
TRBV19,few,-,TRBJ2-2,CASNGRVRTGELFF,TGTGCCAGTAATGGCAGGGTGAGGACCGGGGAGCTGTTTTTT
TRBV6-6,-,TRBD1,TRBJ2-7,CASSLPRQGARTYEQYF,TGTGCCAGCAGTCTCCCCCGACAGGGGGCCAGAACCTACGAGCAGTACTTC
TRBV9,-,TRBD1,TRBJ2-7,CASSLASGTDYEQYF,TGTGCCAGCAGCCTTGCATCCGGGACAGACTACGAGCAGTACTTC
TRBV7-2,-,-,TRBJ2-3,CASSLGRDTQYF,TGTGCCAGCAGCTTGGGGAGGGATACGCAGTATTTT
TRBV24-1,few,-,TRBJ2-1,CATSDVHGTFSYNEQFF,TGTGCCACCAGTGACGTACACGGGACTTTCTCCTACAATGAGCAGTTCTTC
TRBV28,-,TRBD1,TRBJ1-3,CASNRGQGGNTIYF,TGTGCCAGCAACCGGGGACAGGGAGGAAACACCATATATTTT
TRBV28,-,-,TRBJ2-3,CASSPRTDPTDTQYF,TGTGCCAGCAGTCCGCGGACTGATCCCACAGATACGCAGTATTTT
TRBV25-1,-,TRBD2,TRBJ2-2,CASSEPTTSGIQTGELFF,TGTGCCAGCAGTGAACCTACGACTAGCGGGATACAGACCGGGGAGCTGTTTTTT
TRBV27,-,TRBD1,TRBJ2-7,CASSSDKGTAPSYEQYF,TGTGCCAGCAGTTCGGATAAAGGGACAGCCCCATCCTACGAGCAGTACTTC
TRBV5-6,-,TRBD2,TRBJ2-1,CASRPGTSGNLAYNEQFF,TGTGCCAGCAGGCCCGGGACTAGCGGGAATCTGGCCTACAATGAGCAGTTCTTC
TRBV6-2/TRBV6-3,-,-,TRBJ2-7,CASSYSKVRYEQYF,TGTGCCAGCAGTTACTCGAAAGTGAGGTACGAGCAGTACTTC
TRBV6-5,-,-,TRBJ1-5,CASSSTEGGDQPQHF,TGTGCCAGCAGTTCCACCGAGGGGGGGGATCAGCCCCAGCATTTT
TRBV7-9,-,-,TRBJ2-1,CASSSPGVGTIYNEQFF,TGTGCCAGCAGCTCCCCGGGAGTTGGTACCATCTACAATGAGCAGTTCTTC
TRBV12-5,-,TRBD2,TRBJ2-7,CASGLGGRDYEQYF,TGTGCTAGTGGTTTAGGCGGGAGGGACTACGAGCAGTACTTC
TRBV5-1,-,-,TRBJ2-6,CASSPTPSSGANVLTF,TGCGCCAGCAGCCCTACGCCATCCTCTGGGGCCAACGTCCTGACTTTC
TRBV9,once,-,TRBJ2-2,CASSGGRQHRELFF,TGTGCCAGCAGCGGGGGCCGTCAACACCGGGAGCTGTTTTTT
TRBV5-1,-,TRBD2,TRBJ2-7,CASSLELAGSSYEQYF,TGCGCCAGCAGCTTGGAGCTAGCGGGAAGCTCCTACGAGCAGTACTTC
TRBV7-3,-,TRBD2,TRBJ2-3,CASSPPGNSGRGAQYF,TGTGCCAGCAGCCCACCGGGAAATAGCGGGAGGGGGGCGCAGTATTTT
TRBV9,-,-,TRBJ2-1,CASSSRGSSAYNEQFF,TGTGCCAGCAGCTCCAGAGGGTCTAGCGCCTACAATGAGCAGTTCTTC
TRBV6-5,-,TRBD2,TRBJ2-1,CASSYLSGIGNEQFF,TGTGCCAGCAGTTATTTGAGCGGGATTGGAAATGAGCAGTTCTTC
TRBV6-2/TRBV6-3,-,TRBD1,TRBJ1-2,CASSTPNFPGQGAYGYTF,TGTGCCAGCAGTACCCCTAATTTCCCGGGACAGGGAGCCTATGGCTACACCTTC
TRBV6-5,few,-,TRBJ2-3,CASTPPGTDTQYF,TGTGCCAGCACTCCCCCAGGCACAGATACGCAGTATTTT
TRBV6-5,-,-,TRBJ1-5,CASSRDQPQHF,TGTGCCAGCAGCCGTGATCAGCCCCAGCATTTT
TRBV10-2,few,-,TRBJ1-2,CASSARIGSYGYTF,TGCGCCAGCAGTGCAAGAATAGGGAGCTATGGCTACACCTTC
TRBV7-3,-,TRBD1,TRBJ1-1,CASREGQASNTEAFF,TGTGCCAGCAGGGAAGGACAGGCCTCGAACACTGAAGCTTTCTTT
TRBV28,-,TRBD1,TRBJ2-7,CAITGMGQFNYEQYF,TGTGCCATCACTGGAATGGGACAGTTTAACTACGAGCAGTACTTC
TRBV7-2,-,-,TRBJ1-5,CASSRDIWNQPQHF,TGTGCCAGCAGTCGGGACATCTGGAATCAGCCCCAGCATTTT
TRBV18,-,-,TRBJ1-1,CASSPLTGAVNTEAFF,TGTGCCAGCTCACCACTAACAGGAGCTGTGAACACTGAAGCTTTCTTT
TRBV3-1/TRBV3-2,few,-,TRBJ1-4,CASSQDPQGNEKLFF,TGTGCCAGCAGCCAAGATCCCCAGGGTAATGAAAAACTGTTTTTT
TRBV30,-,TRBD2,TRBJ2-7,CAWTQTSGNSYEQYF,TGTGCCTGGACCCAGACTAGCGGGAACTCCTACGAGCAGTACTTC
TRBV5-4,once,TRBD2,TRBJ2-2,CASSLTGGTGELFF,TGTGCCAGCAGCTTGACGGGGGGAACCGGGGAGCTGTTTTTT
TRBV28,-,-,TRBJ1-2,CASSWRADVGHTF,TGTGCCAGCAGTTGGCGGGCGGACGTTGGCCACACCTTC
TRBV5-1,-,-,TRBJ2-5,CASSLTQGGRETQYF,TGCGCCAGCAGCTTGACTCAGGGGGGACGGGAGACCCAGTACTTC
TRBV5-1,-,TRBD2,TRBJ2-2,CASSLRETSGRLAGELFF,TGCGCCAGCAGCTTGAGGGAGACTAGCGGGAGGCTGGCCGGGGAGCTGTTTTTT